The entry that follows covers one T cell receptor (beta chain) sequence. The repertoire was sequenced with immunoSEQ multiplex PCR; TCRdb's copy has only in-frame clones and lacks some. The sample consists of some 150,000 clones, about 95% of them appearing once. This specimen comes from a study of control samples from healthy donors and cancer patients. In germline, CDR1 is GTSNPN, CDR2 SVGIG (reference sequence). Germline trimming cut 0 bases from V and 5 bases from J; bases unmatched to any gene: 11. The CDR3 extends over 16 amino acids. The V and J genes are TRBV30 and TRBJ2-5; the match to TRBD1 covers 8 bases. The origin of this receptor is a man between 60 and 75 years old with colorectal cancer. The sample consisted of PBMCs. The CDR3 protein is CAWSVFGGTGMETQYF. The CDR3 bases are TGTGCCTGGAGTGTATTCGGCGGGACAGGTATGGAGACCCAGTACTTC.